Listed below are T cell receptor beta chains from one sample, sequenced in a study of blood T cell repertoires in COVID-19. Assay: immunoSEQ multiplex PCR; the TCRdb copy retains only in-frame clones and omits some. There are some 33,000 clones in the sample; approximately 85% occur only once, and around 7% lies in the top ten. The specimen was peripheral blood. These receptors were obtained from a human donor in a cohort sampled during active COVID-19. The CDR3 runs from the conserved cysteine through the conserved F or W. A D gene is named only where the DNA matches it firmly. Only some rows state a clone size, as once, few, many or a class for expanded clones.

clone_size,v_call,d_call,j_call,cdr3_aa,cdr3_nt
NA,TRBV19,NA,TRBJ1-2,CASIPDGANYGYTF,TGTGCCAGTATACCGGACGGGGCTAACTATGGCTACACCTTC
NA,TRBV28,TRBD2,TRBJ2-3,CASSRLAIEGTDTQYF,TGTGCCAGCAGCAGACTAGCTATTGAGGGGACAGATACGCAGTATTTT
NA,TRBV7-2,TRBD1,TRBJ2-7,CASSPGQGWSYEQYF,TGTGCCAGCAGCCCGGGACAGGGATGGTCCTACGAGCAGTACTTC
NA,TRBV6-5,NA,TRBJ1-1,CASSYGVRVDTEAFF,TGTGCCAGCAGTTACGGGGTCAGGGTAGACACTGAAGCTTTCTTT
NA,TRBV5-3,TRBD2,TRBJ2-4,CARSLEASGDLAKNIQYF,TGTGCCAGAAGCTTGGAGGCTAGCGGGGATCTAGCCAAAAACATTCAGTACTTC
NA,TRBV10-3,TRBD1,TRBJ1-2,CAIRAAIGTESPRDGYTF,TGTGCCATCAGGGCGGCGATCGGGACAGAGTCCCCCCGGGATGGCTACACCTTC
NA,TRBV12-3/TRBV12-4,NA,TRBJ1-1,CAGQGNTEAFF,TGTGCCGGGCAGGGGAACACTGAAGCTTTCTTT
NA,TRBV5-1,TRBD2,TRBJ2-7,CASSLERGGTYEQYF,TGCGCCAGCAGCTTGGAGCGCGGGGGGACCTACGAGCAGTACTTC
once,TRBV28,TRBD1,TRBJ2-7,CASSHPADRSYEQYF,TGTGCCAGCAGTCACCCAGCGGACAGGTCCTACGAGCAGTACTTC
NA,TRBV6-4,TRBD2,TRBJ2-3,CASSDSGLAGLGTQYF,TGTGCCAGCAGTGACTCGGGACTAGCGGGATTGGGTACGCAGTATTTT
NA,TRBV6-5,NA,TRBJ1-1,CASSLRAVNTEAFF,TGTGCCAGCAGTCTCAGGGCGGTGAACACTGAAGCTTTCTTT
few,TRBV19,NA,TRBJ2-7,CASSWAGGGQPYEQYF,TGTGCCAGTAGTTGGGCCGGCGGAGGCCAGCCCTACGAGCAGTACTTC
NA,TRBV11-3,TRBD2,TRBJ2-1,CASSLRAGAYNEQFF,TGTGCCAGCAGCTTAAGGGCGGGAGCCTACAATGAGCAGTTCTTC
NA,TRBV7-3,NA,TRBJ2-1,CASSLVSKRYNEQFF,TGTGCCAGCAGCTTAGTATCCAAGCGCTACAATGAGCAGTTCTTC
NA,TRBV27,TRBD1,TRBJ1-6,CASSFGQGASSPLHF,TGTGCCAGCAGTTTCGGACAGGGGGCTAGTTCACCCCTCCACTTT
NA,TRBV2,NA,TRBJ1-5,CAGGGYSNQPQHF,TGTGCCGGGGGGGGGTATAGCAATCAGCCCCAGCATTTT